Following are 27 T cell receptor beta chains from one sample sequenced in a study of T-cell memory formation after mild COVID-19. TCRdb analysed the 5' RACE reads with MiXCR anew, one entry per CDR3 protein. The sample contains tens of thousands of distinct CDR3 sequences, approximately 15% of which appear only once. The sequencing input was PBMCs or a T cell subset sorted from them (not recorded which). The receptors come from an adult woman who had mild COVID-19 (a few samples of this study predate the infection). Cell type and time point are not known.

The rearrangement joins TRBV6-2 or TRBV6-3 to TRBJ2-1; 14 positions match TRBD2. J lost 7 bases, V lost 2 bases, and 10 bases had no gene match. The CDR3 totals 18 residues. Germline V gives CDR1 MNHEY, CDR2 SVGEGT. The CDR3 protein is CASSYPRLAGGPLNEQFF. The CDR3, as DNA: TGTGCCAGCAGTTACCCAAGACTAGCGGGAGGGCCGCTAAATGAGCAGTTCTTC.

The V and J genes are TRBV7-9 and TRBJ2-1; a possible D gene is TRBD2 (6 bases). CDR3 length: 14 residues. V was trimmed by 8 bases and J by 12 bases, leaving 23 bases between them. Looked up from germline, CDR1 is SEHNR and CDR2 is FQNEAQ (reference sequence). The DNA of the CDR3 is TGTGCCAGCTGGGGCGGGGCACACGGGACGGGGCAGTTCTTC. This sequence encodes CASWGGAHGTGQFF.

About this clonotype: An end of the junction differs from the germline gene, which may be a read error. This chain uses TRBV7-9 with TRBJ2-3; 10 bases align to TRBD2. Germline V gene data show CDR1 as SEHNR and CDR2 as FQNEAQ (reference sequence). The CDR3 runs 14 residues. CDR3: CASSVAGGVNTQYF. The CDR3 nucleotides read TGTGCCAGCAGCGTAGCGGGGGGCGTGAATACGCAGTATTTT.

This clonotype was seen repeatedly, ten times or more. The chain uses TRBV21-1 and TRBJ2-7; TRBD2, the table's D call, was not compared with the DNA. TRBV21-1 is recorded as a pseudogene. This CDR3 spans 17 amino acids. CDR3 in DNA: TGTGCCAGCAGCAAAGAACAGGCGGGGGGGCCTTACGACGAGCAGTACTTC. Its protein product is CASSKEQAGGPYDEQYF.

This clonotype was found a few times. This chain uses TRBV15 with TRBJ1-1; D gene unclear. Looked up from germline, CDR1 is LNHNV and CDR2 is YYDKDF (reference sequence). Between the trimmed V and J ends, which lost 0 bases and 0 bases, there was a span of 5 bases. The CDR3 spans 14 residues. The CDR3: CATSRDHLNTEAFF. The DNA for the CDR3 is TGTGCCACCAGCAGAGATCACCTGAACACTGAAGCTTTCTTT.

As concerns this clonotype: An end of the junction differs from the germline gene, which may be a read error. This chain uses TRBV7-8 with TRBJ2-5; D possibly corresponds to TRBD2 (5 bases). The CDR3 sequence is 15 residues long. CDR1 is SGHVS, CDR2 FQNEAQ, per germline. CDR3 amino acids: CVSSLALVSKETQYF. CDR3 bases: TGTGTCAGCAGCTTAGCGCTGGTCTCCAAAGAGACCCAGTACTTC.

This clonotype was found a few times. CDR3 in amino acids: CASSLTGTGSYEQYF. The CDR3 coding sequence is TGCGCCAGCAGCCTCACCGGGACAGGGTCCTACGAGCAGTACTTC. The chain joins TRBV5-1 to TRBJ2-7, with TRBD1 matching 9 bases. Germline V CDR1 and CDR2: SGHRS, YFSETQ. There are 15 residues in the CDR3. V lost 4 bases, J lost 1 base, and 6 bases stayed unmatched.

In its sample, this clonotype was seen many times. The V call is TRBV7-9, the J call TRBJ2-1; D is ambiguous. Between the trimmed V and J ends, which lost 5 bases and 7 bases, there was a span of 12 bases. Germline CDR1 SEHNR, CDR2 FQNEAQ (reference sequence). CDR3 length: 13 residues. CDR3 DNA sequence: TGTGCCAGCAGCCCCCAGGTAGCAAATGAGCAGTTCTTC. Encoded protein: CASSPQVANEQFF.

The chain joins TRBV7-9 to TRBJ2-7; TRBD1 is a possible D gene (5 bases). This CDR3 has 13 amino acids. Germline V gene lookup returns CDR1 SEHNR and CDR2 FQNEAQ (reference sequence). V shed 5 bases and J shed 4 bases, with 12 bases lying between them. The CDR3 nucleotides read TGTGCCAGCAGCACCTGGTCAGGGTACGAGCAGTACTTC. The encoded protein is CASSTWSGYEQYF.

This clonotype came up many times. The chain combines TRBV25-1 with TRBJ2-5; possibly TRBD1 or TRBD2 for D (5 bases each). Germline V gene lookup returns CDR1 MGHDK and CDR2 SYGVNS. The CDR3 is 13 amino acids. V lost 6 bases and J lost 2, with 10 bases in between. The CDR3, as DNA: TGTGCCAGCAGCGGGACCCAACAAGAGACCCAGTACTTC. This translates into CASSGTQQETQYF.

This clonotype was seen more than once but under ten times. The V gene is TRBV12-3 or TRBV12-4, the J gene TRBJ2-7, with D possibly being TRBD1 (6 bases). The V and J ends lost 6 bases and 5 bases respectively, with 11 bases between them. The length of the CDR3 is 12 residues. CDR3 loop: CASSPGHDEQYF. The CDR3 DNA is TGTGCCAGCAGCCCGGGACACGACGAGCAGTACTTC.

This clonotype was observed at least ten times. The chain recombines TRBV7-9 with TRBJ2-1, with D possibly TRBD2 on 5 matching bases. The CDR3 has 18 residues. The V gene lost 2 bases and the J gene lost 4 bases, with 21 bases spanning the gap. Germline CDR1 is SEHNR and CDR2 is FQNEAQ (reference sequence). This CDR3 is CASSLPDWAMTRYNEQFF. DNA of the CDR3: TGTGCCAGCAGCTTACCGGACTGGGCCATGACCCGATACAATGAGCAGTTCTTC.

This clonotype was seen only a few times. The rearrangement joins TRBV12-3 or TRBV12-4 to TRBJ2-7; 11 nucleotides agree with TRBD1. The CDR3 extends over 14 amino acids. Germline trimming cut 6 bases from V and 3 bases from J; bases unmatched to any gene: 4. CDR3 amino acids: CASSQGQGVYEQYF. The DNA for the CDR3 is TGTGCCAGCAGCCAGGGACAGGGGGTCTACGAGCAGTACTTC.

This clonotype was seen many times. Here the CDR3 DNA reads TGTGCCAGCAGCCAAGAGGACCACATCTACAATGAGCAGTTCTTC. It is translated as CASSQEDHIYNEQFF. The V call is TRBV4-2, the J call TRBJ2-1; no definite D call. The CDR3 has 15 residues. CDR1 is LGHNA and CDR2 is YNFKEQ in the germline V gene. The germline V and J ends were trimmed by 0 bases and 3 bases, with 9 bases remaining between them.

The chain carries TRBV12-3 or TRBV12-4 and TRBJ1-4; 8 bases line up with TRBD1. J was trimmed by 8 bases and V by 5 bases; bases with no gene match: 10. This CDR3 contains 15 residues. CDR3: CASSPGDRLGEKLFF. The DNA of the CDR3 is TGTGCCAGCAGTCCGGGGGACAGGCTGGGCGAAAAACTGTTTTTT.

This clonotype has more than one count but fewer than ten. The chain combines TRBV27 with TRBJ2-3; TRBD2 aligns across 9 bases. V dropped 4 bases and J dropped 8; count of bases not matched to a gene: 4. Per germline, CDR1 MNHEY and CDR2 SMNVEV (reference sequence). This CDR3 region has 13 residues. The CDR3 sequence is CASSSTSGGTQYF. CDR3 bases: TGTGCCAGCAGTTCGACTAGCGGCGGTACGCAGTATTTT.

In this sample, this clonotype turned up a few times. V usage is TRBV25-1 and J usage is TRBJ2-1; 8 nucleotides match TRBD2. J was trimmed by 1 base and V by 7 bases; bases with no gene match: 12. The CDR3 runs to 17 residues. Germline CDR1 and CDR2: MGHDK and SYGVNS. The CDR3 coding sequence is TGTGCCAGCATCGGGACTAGGTTCCCTGGGTCCTACAATGAGCAGTTCTTC. This translates into CASIGTRFPGSYNEQFF.

The CDR3 coding sequence is TGCGCCAGCAGCCCGACAGGGGACACTGAAGCTTTCTTT. It is translated as CASSPTGDTEAFF. The V and J genes are TRBV5-1 and TRBJ1-1, with 8 nucleotides matching TRBD1. CDR1 and CDR2 (germline): SGHRS, YFSETQ. CDR3 length: 13 amino acids. Trimming removed 4 bases from V and 3 bases from J; junction bases left unmatched: 2. The whole variable domain, remainder taken from reference TRBV5-1 and TRBJ1-1, is KAGVTQTPRYLIKTRGQQVTLSCSPISGHRSVSWYQQTPGQGLQFLFEYFSETQRNKGNFPGRFSGRQFSNSRSEMNVSTLELGDSALYLCASSPTGDTEAFFGQGTRLTVV.

About this clonotype: A much larger clone differs by one base, so this may be a read error. The V and J genes are TRBV20-1 and TRBJ2-1, with D maybe TRBD1 (6 bases). Germline V gene data show CDR1 as DFQATT and CDR2 as SNEGSKA (reference sequence). The CDR3 has 13 amino acids. The V end lost 4 bases, the J end lost 8 bases, and 15 bases lay between the germline ends. CDR3 residues: CSANQGRIDEQFF. The CDR3, as DNA: TGCAGTGCTAATCAGGGGCGCATAGATGAGCAGTTCTTC.

This chain uses TRBV20-1 with TRBJ1-1; weak D call: TRBD1 (6 bases). Germline V CDR1 and CDR2: DFQATT, SNEGSKA (reference sequence). Deletions cut 3 bases from V and 6 bases from J, with 14 bases between. CDR3 length: 13 amino acids. The CDR3 DNA is TGCAGTGCTAGGGGGGCAGCGGACGCTGAAGCTTTCTTT. This translates into CSARGAADAEAFF.

The V gene is TRBV3-1, the J gene TRBJ2-1, with 11 bases identical to TRBD2. This CDR3 spans 18 amino acids. From germline, CDR1 is LGHDT and CDR2 YNNKEL (reference sequence). The junction had 10 bases not matched to a gene; V was cut back by 1 base and J by 5 bases. CDR3 nucleotides: TGTGCCAGCAGCCAAGTAGGCCCCCTAGCGGGGGGTGACAATGAGCAGTTCTTC. Translated: CASSQVGPLAGGDNEQFF.

The chain has TRBV12-3 or TRBV12-4 and TRBJ2-1; D not certain. V gave up 1 base and J gave up 5 bases, with 6 bases separating them. The CDR3 length is 13 residues. The CDR3, as DNA: TGTGCCAGCAGTTTAGGCGTAGACAATGAGCAGTTCTTC. Residues: CASSLGVDNEQFF.

The rearrangement joins TRBV6-1 to TRBJ2-7; TRBD2 matches at 9 bases. CDR1 and CDR2 (germline): MNHNS, SASEGT. The CDR3 consists of 17 residues. The junction had 7 bases not matched to a gene; V was cut back by 1 base and J by 0 bases. The CDR3 DNA is TGTGCCAGCAGTGAAGGCCTCACTAGCGGGCACTCCTACGAGCAGTACTTC. Protein: CASSEGLTSGHSYEQYF.

The chain recombines TRBV7-6 with TRBJ2-1, with TRBD2 matching 14 bases. With 5 bases clipped from V and 8 bases from J, the junction kept 8 bases outside the gene matches. Germline V gives CDR1 SGHVS, CDR2 FNYEAQ. This CDR3 contains 16 residues. DNA for the CDR3: TGTGCCAGCAGCGCAGGGACTAGCGGGAGTATGTATGAGCAGTTCTTC. This sequence encodes CASSAGTSGSMYEQFF. Full variable domain (outside the CDR3, taken from reference TRBV7-6 and TRBJ2-1): GAGVSQSPRYKVTKRGQDVALRCDPISGHVSLYWYRQALGQGPEFLTYFNYEAQQDKSGLPNDRFSAERPEGSISTLTIQRTEQRDSAMYRCASSAGTSGSMYEQFFGPGTRLTVL.

This rearrangement joins TRBV29-1 to TRBJ2-6; D may be TRBD1 (5 bases). CDR3 length: 15 amino acids. The germline CDR1 and CDR2 sequences are SQVTM and ANQGSEA. V lost 4 bases, J lost 3 bases, and 13 bases lay in between. Written as DNA, the CDR3 is TGCAGCGTTGTCCCAGGGATTGGTGGGGCCAACGTCCTGACTTTC. It specifies CSVVPGIGGANVLTF.

This clonotype was seen more than once but under ten times. The chain is built from TRBV7-9 and TRBJ2-3; D unclear. Trimming took 5 bases from V and 0 from J, leaving 18 bases between them. The germline V gene has CDR1 SEHNR and CDR2 FQNEAQ (reference sequence). The CDR3 is 17 residues long. CDR3 in DNA: TGTGCCAGCAGCCACCCCCTGGACCGCCCCAGCACAGATACGCAGTATTTT. This translates into CASSHPLDRPSTDTQYF.

CDR3 amino acids: CSVDGQGEETQYF. As DNA, the CDR3 is TGCAGCGTCGACGGACAGGGAGAAGAGACCCAGTACTTC. The chain uses TRBV29-1 and TRBJ2-5; 8 nucleotides align to TRBD1. The CDR3 length is 13 residues. Trimming cost V 6 bases and J 3 bases; bases outside gene matches: 6. Germline CDR1 reads SQVTM; CDR2 reads ANQGSEA.